These 16 T cell receptor beta chains were all obtained from the same sample, sequenced in a study of blood T cells in healthy people across ages. Sample-barcoded 5' priming and a J-beta primer mix drove a second PCR of roughly 7 to 11 cycles. Using its own MiXCR run on the 5' RACE reads, TCRdb lists one record per CDR3 protein. The table shows nearly 800,000 distinct CDR3 sequences, with roughly 56% occurring only once. Sequencing was performed on blood. All receptors come from a man aged 35 to 55 in good health.

This chain joins TRBV20-1 and TRBJ2-5, with TRBD2 matching 7 bases. This CDR3 has 16 residues. CDR1 and CDR2 (germline): DFQATT, SNEGSKA (reference sequence). The trim removed 6 bases at V and 2 bases at J, leaving 15 bases unmatched. The CDR3: CSAPRASGKVQETQYF. The DNA for the CDR3 is TGCAGTGCCCCCCGGGCTAGCGGAAAAGTACAAGAGACCCAGTACTTC.

The rearrangement uses TRBV5-1 and TRBJ2-4, with 12 nucleotides matching TRBD2. With the DNA end fitting TRBJ2-7 better, the J assignment may be wrong. This CDR3 is 16 amino acids long. Germline lookup yields CDR1 SGHRS and CDR2 YFSETQ. The CDR3 nucleotides are TGCGCCAGCAGCATGAATCTACTAGCGGGAGGCCACGAGCAGTACTTC. As protein: CASSMNLLAGGHEQYF.

This clonotype was detected once. The chain links TRBV2 to TRBJ1-5; no clear D gene. Germline CDR1 is SNHLY and CDR2 is FYNNEI. The CDR3 length is 14 residues. The germline V and J ends were trimmed by 1 base and 7 bases, with 11 bases remaining between them. CDR3 DNA: TGTGCCAGCAGTGAAGGGTGGGCTAGCCAGCCCCAGCATTTT. Translating it yields CASSEGWASQPQHF.

The J gene is TRBJ1-1, the V gene TRBV28; D gene unclear. Germline V gene sequence: CDR1 MDHEN, CDR2 SYDVKM. This CDR3 region has 14 residues. V was shortened by 6 bases and J by 1 base, with 12 bases between the two germline ends. CDR3 in amino acids: CASSPLGKNTEAFF. For the CDR3, the DNA is TGTGCCAGCAGCCCCCTCGGGAAGAACACTGAAGCTTTCTTT.

This clonotype was found a few times. The rearrangement joins TRBV4-1 to TRBJ2-7; D not certain. Judging by the DNA end, TRBJ2-5 fits better; the J call may be wrong. The CDR3 has 13 residues. The germline gives CDR1 MGHRA, CDR2 YSYEKL. For the CDR3, the DNA is TGCGCCAGCAGCCAAGCCGGCAGTGAGACCCAGTACTTC. Its translation is CASSQAGSETQYF.

This clonotype was seen once. CDR3 loop: CASSFRVGSSYNEQFF. CDR3 sequence (DNA): TGTGCCAGCAGCTTCCGGGTGGGTAGCTCCTACAATGAGCAGTTCTTC. The chain links TRBV13 to TRBJ2-1; D gene ambiguous. Germline loops: CDR1 PRHDT, CDR2 FYEKMQ (reference sequence). This CDR3 spans 16 amino acids. V dropped 3 bases and J dropped 0 bases, with 12 bases sitting between them. Together with reference TRBV13 and TRBJ2-1, the CDR3 gives the full variable domain: AAGVIQSPRHLIKEKRETATLKCYPIPRHDTVYWYQQGPGQDPQFLISFYEKMQSDKGSIPDRFSAQQFSDYHSELNMSSLELGDSALYFCASSFRVGSSYNEQFFGPGTRLTVL.

This clonotype showed up just once. The chain has TRBV9 and TRBJ1-2; 10 bases are a match to TRBD1. The V segment lost 4 bases and the J segment 4 bases; nucleotides outside the gene matches: 7. Germline V gene data show CDR1 as SGDLS and CDR2 as YYNGEE. The CDR3 is 15 amino acids. CDR3 sequence: CASSIRDRGSYGYTF. The DNA for the CDR3 is TGTGCCAGCAGCATACGGGACAGGGGATCCTATGGCTACACCTTC. Complete variable domain (other parts from reference TRBV9 and TRBJ1-2): DSGVTQTPKHLITATGQRVTLRCSPRSGDLSVYWYQQSLDQGLQFLIQYYNGEERAKGNILERFSAQQFPDLHSELNLSSLELGDSALYFCASSIRDRGSYGYTFGSGTRLTVV.

This chain connects TRBV6-2 or TRBV6-3 to TRBJ1-1, with 10 bases identical to TRBD1. The CDR3 consists of 14 residues. Germline loops: CDR1 MNHEY, CDR2 SVGEGT. Trimming cost V 4 bases and J 8 bases; bases outside gene matches: 7. CDR3 in DNA: TGTGCCAGCAGTTCCCGGGACAGGGGAACGGAAGCTTTCTTT. This gives the protein CASSSRDRGTEAFF.

This clonotype was detected a few times. This rearrangement joins TRBV12-3 or TRBV12-4 to TRBJ1-1, with a tentative D call TRBD1 (5 bases). CDR3 size: 13 residues. V lost 3 bases and J lost 4, with 9 bases in between. This CDR3 reads CASSFGGATEAFF. In nucleotides, the CDR3 is TGTGCCAGCAGTTTTGGTGGGGCCACTGAAGCTTTCTTT.

The CDR3 reads CASRGVWETQYF. In nucleotides, the CDR3 is TGTGCCAGCAGGGGAGTTTGGGAGACCCAGTACTTC. The chain joins TRBV28 to TRBJ2-7; a possible D gene is TRBD2 (5 bases). The J call is doubtful: the DNA matches TRBJ2-5 better. Germline loops: CDR1 MDHEN, CDR2 SYDVKM. CDR3 length: 12 amino acids.

The chain links TRBV9 to TRBJ2-7, with 9 bases aligning to TRBD2. This CDR3 region has 16 residues. Germline trimming cut 4 bases from V and 6 bases from J; bases unmatched to any gene: 14. Germline CDR1 SGDLS, CDR2 YYNGEE. The CDR3 nucleotides read TGTGCCAGCAGCCGACTAGCGGAAGCCCAACCAGGCGAGCAGTACTTC. It yields the protein CASSRLAEAQPGEQYF.

J is TRBJ1-6 and V is TRBV5-5; D is ambiguous. Germline loops: CDR1 SGHKS, CDR2 YYEKEE (reference sequence). Trimming stripped 0 bases from V and 14 bases from J, with 18 bases between. This CDR3 comprises 15 residues. This chain's CDR3 is CASSLEHNLFQALHF. The CDR3 coding sequence is TGTGCCAGCAGCTTGGAGCACAACCTCTTTCAGGCCCTCCACTTT.

The chain combines TRBV12-3 or TRBV12-4 with TRBJ2-3; possibly TRBD1 for D (7 bases). This CDR3 region has 15 residues. Trimming took 2 bases from V and 4 from J, leaving 13 bases between them. The CDR3 loop reads CASSLTGEVSDTQYF. The CDR3 bases are TGTGCCAGCAGTTTAACAGGGGAGGTTTCAGATACGCAGTATTTT.

The chain is built from TRBV24-1 and TRBJ2-3; maybe TRBD1 (6 bases). The germline V gene encodes CDR1 KGHDR and CDR2 SFDVKD. Trimming stripped 5 bases from V and 3 bases from J, with 14 bases between. The CDR3 is made up of 15 amino acids. CDR3 coding DNA: TGTGCCACCAGTGCCGCTGCGCAGGGGACAGATACGCAGTATTTT. This encodes CATSAAAQGTDTQYF.

This sequence joins TRBV9 and TRBJ2-1; D uncertain. The CDR3 sequence is 15 residues long. Germline assignment: CDR1 SGDLS and CDR2 YYNGEE. V was trimmed by 2 bases and J by 8 bases, leaving 17 bases between them. The CDR3 loop reads CASSVLGGRVDEQFF. The CDR3 bases are TGTGCCAGCAGCGTCCTTGGCGGACGTGTGGATGAGCAGTTCTTC.

This clonotype has just a few counts. This chain uses TRBV5-1 with TRBJ2-5, with D maybe TRBD1 (6 bases). The germline gives CDR1 SGHRS, CDR2 YFSETQ. CDR3 length: 16 residues. Deletions cut 2 bases from V and 5 bases from J, with 19 bases between. The CDR3 is CASSLSGRTVSETQYF. The CDR3, as DNA: TGCGCCAGCAGCTTATCCGGGCGGACAGTGTCGGAGACCCAGTACTTC.